Listed below are T cell receptor beta chains from one sample, sequenced in a study of T cells expressing NK-cell markers. TCRdb reworked the 5' RACE reads into one entry per CDR3 protein, no DNA. Its table records about 390,000 distinct CDR3 sequences. Sequenced: blood T cells: a sorted CD56 or NKG2C T cell subset, CD4+ or CD8+ T cells, or bulk PBMC T cells (not recorded which). The receptor source for this set is a woman aged 50 to 65 in good health. CDR3s include the opening cysteine and the closing phenylalanine or tryptophan.

V gene: TRBV12-3/TRBV12-4
J gene: TRBJ1-2
CDR3 protein: CASSQMRGLRGYTF

V gene: TRBV14
J gene: TRBJ2-5
CDR3 protein: CASSQPRQGRIGTQYF

V gene: TRBV29-1
J gene: TRBJ2-7
CDR3 protein: CSVLETGTIGEQYF

V gene: TRBV3-1
J gene: TRBJ2-7
CDR3 protein: CASSLTGREEQYF

V gene: TRBV5-1
J gene: TRBJ2-2
CDR3 protein: CASSPGQGAIGELFF

V gene: TRBV4-1
J gene: TRBJ2-5
CDR3 protein: CASSQSSPGIQETQYF

V gene: TRBV4-2
J gene: TRBJ2-7
CDR3 protein: CASSQVRTGEDEQYF

V gene: TRBV5-1
J gene: TRBJ1-2
CDR3 protein: CASSPLGTDYGYTF

V gene: TRBV20-1
J gene: TRBJ2-2
CDR3 protein: CSAQGLAANTGELFF

V gene: TRBV2
J gene: TRBJ2-3
CDR3 protein: CASEGAQSTDTQYF

V gene: TRBV24-1
J gene: TRBJ2-5
CDR3 protein: CATSDSGLAGETQYF

V gene: TRBV12-3/TRBV12-4
J gene: TRBJ2-3
CDR3 protein: CASSLRAGSDTQYF

V gene: TRBV19
J gene: TRBJ1-2
CDR3 protein: CASSSGDRGQYGYTF

V gene: TRBV29-1
J gene: TRBJ2-3
CDR3 protein: CSGGQGGSADTQYF

V gene: TRBV7-3
J gene: TRBJ1-1
CDR3 protein: CASSTQQGSHTEAFF

V gene: TRBV29-1
J gene: TRBJ1-1
CDR3 protein: CSVEDLPAEAFF

V gene: TRBV5-1
J gene: TRBJ2-7
CDR3 protein: CASSLAGQGFYEQYF

V gene: TRBV7-8
J gene: TRBJ2-1
CDR3 protein: CASSFLAGREQFF

V gene: TRBV6-4
J gene: TRBJ2-3
CDR3 protein: CASSDLTSGRAHTQYF

V gene: TRBV6-1
J gene: TRBJ2-3
CDR3 protein: CASIREDTQYF

V gene: TRBV15
J gene: TRBJ2-7
CDR3 protein: CATSSTRLEQYF

V gene: TRBV13
J gene: TRBJ2-1
CDR3 protein: CASSSPRPGTYNEQFF

V gene: TRBV7-9
J gene: TRBJ2-3
CDR3 protein: CASSLVSGLAGSWSTDTQYF

V gene: TRBV12-5
J gene: TRBJ1-5
CDR3 protein: CASGWTGSNQPQHF

V gene: TRBV10-3
J gene: TRBJ1-1
CDR3 protein: CAVAGQGNTEAFF

V gene: TRBV29-1
J gene: TRBJ1-2
CDR3 protein: CSVEGGDTNYGYTF

V gene: TRBV12-3/TRBV12-4
J gene: TRBJ2-3
CDR3 protein: CASTLRGFESDTQYF

V gene: TRBV4-1
J gene: TRBJ1-2
CDR3 protein: CASSQGIEGLYGYTF

V gene: TRBV7-8
J gene: TRBJ2-2
CDR3 protein: CASRPALNTGELFF

V gene: TRBV9
J gene: TRBJ2-1
CDR3 protein: CASSVGRTGPNLPRSYNEQFF

V gene: TRBV5-1
J gene: TRBJ1-4
CDR3 protein: CASTYNNEKLFF

V gene: TRBV12-3/TRBV12-4
J gene: TRBJ1-3
CDR3 protein: CASSPGLPRSGNTIYF

V gene: TRBV2
J gene: TRBJ2-3
CDR3 protein: CASSENLGTDTQYF

V gene: TRBV20-1
J gene: TRBJ1-2
CDR3 protein: CSVHPSDGYGYTF

V gene: TRBV6-5
J gene: TRBJ2-5
CDR3 protein: CASSVGRGTQYF

V gene: TRBV11-2
J gene: TRBJ2-5
CDR3 protein: CASSRGSSQTQYF

V gene: TRBV24-1
J gene: TRBJ2-1
CDR3 protein: CATSDSYWTSASYNEQFF

V gene: TRBV19
J gene: TRBJ2-1
CDR3 protein: CASSISPPGQVQFF

V gene: TRBV20-1
J gene: TRBJ1-1
CDR3 protein: CRVGGTTDRKAFF

V gene: TRBV25-1
J gene: TRBJ2-5
CDR3 protein: CASRGGTSGRADQETQYF

V gene: TRBV3-1
J gene: TRBJ2-1
CDR3 protein: CASSQKLASYNEQFF

V gene: TRBV19
J gene: TRBJ2-1
CDR3 protein: CASSIRRTSGSYNEQFF

V gene: TRBV5-1
J gene: TRBJ1-1
CDR3 protein: CASSVTGQNTEAFF

V gene: TRBV15
J gene: TRBJ2-1
CDR3 protein: CATSRGQQDNEQFF

V gene: TRBV14
J gene: TRBJ2-1
CDR3 protein: CASSQSGSLHNEQFF

V gene: TRBV7-9
J gene: TRBJ2-7
CDR3 protein: CASSPDSTSYEQYF

V gene: TRBV20-1
J gene: TRBJ2-7
CDR3 protein: CSAPRQGAGEQYF

V gene: TRBV24-1
J gene: TRBJ1-1
CDR3 protein: CATSDAGTGGRTEAFF

V gene: TRBV11-2
J gene: TRBJ2-1
CDR3 protein: CASSSHLAGDYNEQFF

V gene: TRBV6-6
J gene: TRBJ2-5
CDR3 protein: CASSYSSGAQETQYF

V gene: TRBV30
J gene: TRBJ2-2
CDR3 protein: CAWRTYTGELFF

V gene: TRBV12-3/TRBV12-4
J gene: TRBJ2-7
CDR3 protein: CASRGPPDEQYF

V gene: TRBV20-1
J gene: TRBJ2-3
CDR3 protein: CSARFIAGSTNTQYF

V gene: TRBV11-3
J gene: TRBJ2-1
CDR3 protein: CASSSLTSGSDEQFF

V gene: TRBV21-1
J gene: TRBJ2-4
CDR3 protein: CARGGGRFKNIQYF

V gene: TRBV4-1
J gene: TRBJ2-5
CDR3 protein: CASSQEGGASQETQYF

V gene: TRBV5-1
J gene: TRBJ2-3
CDR3 protein: CASSLEGQRAQYF

V gene: TRBV15
J gene: TRBJ2-3
CDR3 protein: CATSRALGDTQYF

V gene: TRBV7-6
J gene: TRBJ2-3
CDR3 protein: CASSFEGHSTDTQYF

V gene: TRBV5-1
J gene: TRBJ2-5
CDR3 protein: CASSPQRGPGETQYF